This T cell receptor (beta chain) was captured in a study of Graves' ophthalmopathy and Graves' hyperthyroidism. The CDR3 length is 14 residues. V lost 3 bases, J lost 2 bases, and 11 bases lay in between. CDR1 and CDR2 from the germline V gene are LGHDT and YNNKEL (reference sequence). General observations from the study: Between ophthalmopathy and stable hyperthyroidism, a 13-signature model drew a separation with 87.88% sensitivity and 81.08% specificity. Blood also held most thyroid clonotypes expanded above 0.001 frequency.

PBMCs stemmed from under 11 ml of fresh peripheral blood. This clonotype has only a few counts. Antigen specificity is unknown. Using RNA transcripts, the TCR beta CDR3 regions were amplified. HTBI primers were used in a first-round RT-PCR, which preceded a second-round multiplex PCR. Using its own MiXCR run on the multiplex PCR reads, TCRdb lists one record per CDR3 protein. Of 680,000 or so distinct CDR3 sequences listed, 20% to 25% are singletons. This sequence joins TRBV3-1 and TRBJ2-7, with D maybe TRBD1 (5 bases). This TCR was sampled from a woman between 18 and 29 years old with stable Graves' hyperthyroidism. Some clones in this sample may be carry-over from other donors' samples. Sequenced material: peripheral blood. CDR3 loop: CASSQARQTYEQYF. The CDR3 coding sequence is TGTGCCAGCAGCCAGGCTCGACAGACCTACGAGCAGTACTTC.